The 21 T cell receptor beta chains reported below all come from one sample, sequenced in a study of follicular helper T cells after annual influenza vaccination. The data were produced by immunoSEQ multiplex PCR, yet TCRdb's version contains in-frame clones alone and is incomplete. Of several thousand clones listed, over 70% are singletons. Time point specified: 2015-2016 season, 7 days after influenza vaccination. Source: CXCR5+ CD38- circulating T follicular helper cells from blood, taken 7 days after influenza vaccination. The subset was: circulating Tfh, non-naive CD4+CXCR5+PD-1+ (ICOS+CD38+ or ICOS-CD38-). These receptors were collected from an adult who received the influenza vaccine.

The V and J genes are TRBV6-1 and TRBJ1-1; no definite D call. The germline gives CDR1 MNHNS, CDR2 SASEGT. This CDR3 comprises 11 residues. V dropped 6 bases and J dropped 11 bases, with 13 bases sitting between them. The CDR3 here is CASSFEGEAFF. The CDR3 coding sequence is TGTGCCAGCAGCTTTGAGGGAGAGGCTTTCTTT.

The chain carries TRBV30 and TRBJ1-2; D remains unclear. The CDR3 contains 15 residues. The V end lost 2 bases, the J end lost 5 bases, and 18 bases lay between the germline ends. Germline CDR1 GTSNPN, CDR2 SVGIG (reference sequence). DNA for the CDR3: TGTGCCTGGAGTCTCATTCTCAGGAGTAGTTATGGCTACACCTTC. Translated: CAWSLILRSSYGYTF.

This sequence joins TRBV27 and TRBJ2-3, with a possible D match to TRBD1 (5 bases). This CDR3 has 12 residues. Germline loops: CDR1 MNHEY, CDR2 SMNVEV (reference sequence). Trimming took 5 bases from V and 14 from J, leaving 17 bases between them. The CDR3 DNA reads as TGTGCCAGCAGTCCCTCGACCAGGGCACTGTATTTT. It is translated as CASSPSTRALYF.

The chain joins TRBV29-1 to TRBJ1-2; D is unresolved. This CDR3 has 13 residues. Trimming removed 7 bases from V and 4 bases from J, with 16 bases in between. Germline lookup yields CDR1 SQVTM and CDR2 ANQGSEA. CDR3 protein: CSAGSTEIYGYTF. The CDR3 nucleotides read TGCAGCGCCGGTTCCACAGAGATCTATGGCTACACCTTC.

This sequence joins TRBV5-1 and TRBJ1-2, with D maybe TRBD1 (6 bases). Trimming took off 4 bases at V and 0 bases at J, with 13 bases between the two ends. This CDR3 spans 15 amino acids. CDR1 and CDR2 (germline): SGHRS, YFSETQ. CDR3 amino acids: CASSPGTTTNYGYTF. The CDR3 nucleotides are TGCGCCAGCAGCCCTGGGACAACGACTAACTATGGCTACACCTTC.

The CDR3 DNA sequence: TGTGCCAGCAGCTTTGGCAGTGACTATGGCTACACCTTC. Protein product: CASSFGSDYGYTF. The V call is TRBV7-9, the J call TRBJ1-2; no firm D call. The CDR3 has 13 amino acids. V was shortened by 3 bases and J by 3 bases, with 8 bases between the two germline ends. CDR1 and CDR2 from the germline V gene are SEHNR and FQNEAQ (reference sequence).

This clone was seen a single time. V and J are TRBV2 and TRBJ1-2, with 7 bases matching TRBD1. The germline CDR1 and CDR2 sequences are SNHLY and FYNNEI. The CDR3 is 15 amino acids. V lost 6 bases and J lost 2; bases outside the gene matches: 9. This CDR3 reads CASRAGQARNYGYTF. The CDR3 DNA follows: TGTGCCAGCAGGGCCGGACAGGCCCGAAACTATGGCTACACCTTC.

The chain has TRBV5-1 and TRBJ2-2, with a weak D call TRBD1 (7 bases). The CDR3 totals 16 residues. The germline gives CDR1 SGHRS, CDR2 YFSETQ. V was shortened by 4 bases and J by 0 bases, with 13 bases between the two germline ends. The CDR3 coding sequence is TGCGCCAGCAGCCGGGGGCAGGGGGCGAACACCGGGGAGCTGTTTTTT. Its translation is CASSRGQGANTGELFF.

This clone occurred once. CDR3: CASSYQGGSYTF. The CDR3 nucleotides are TGTGCCAGCAGTTACCAGGGAGGGAGCTACACCTTC. The V call is TRBV6-5, the J call TRBJ1-2, with TRBD1 as a possible D gene (5 bases). The CDR3 covers 12 residues. Germline CDR1 and CDR2: MNHEY and SVGAGI. Deletions cut 2 bases from V and 9 bases from J, with 10 bases between.

The rearrangement uses TRBV25-1 and TRBJ1-2, with D unresolved. Deletions cut 3 bases from V and 6 bases from J, with 8 bases between. The germline CDR1 and CDR2 sequences are MGHDK and SYGVNS. The CDR3 sequence is 12 residues long. Here the CDR3 reads CASSERVHGYTF. The CDR3, as DNA: TGTGCCAGCAGTGAGAGGGTACATGGCTACACCTTC.

The chain combines TRBV29-1 with TRBJ2-1; 8 bases fit TRBD2. J gave up 7 bases and V 1 base, and 6 bases lay outside the gene matches. Germline V CDR1 and CDR2: SQVTM, ANQGSEA. The CDR3 loop spans 14 amino acids. The CDR3 is CSVEGRLAGNEQFF. In nucleotides, the CDR3 is TGCAGCGTTGAAGGACGTCTAGCGGGTAATGAGCAGTTCTTC.

V and J are TRBV6-5 and TRBJ1-6; D is ambiguous. V lost 7 bases, J lost 9 bases, and 19 bases lay in between. The CDR3 is 15 amino acids. The germline gives CDR1 MNHEY, CDR2 SVGAGI. CDR3: CASTLAYFNSSPLHF. In DNA form, the CDR3 reads TGTGCCAGCACCTTGGCCTATTTCAATAGTTCACCCCTCCACTTT.

The chain has TRBV7-2 and TRBJ1-2, with D possibly matching TRBD1 (5 bases). V was cut by 5 bases and J by 5 bases, with 18 bases left in between. Germline CDR1 is SGHTA and CDR2 is FQGNSA. The CDR3 totals 15 residues. CDR3 amino acids: CASSLNIRRGYGYTF. The CDR3 DNA follows: TGTGCCAGCAGCCTGAACATCCGACGGGGGTATGGCTACACCTTC.

The chain joins TRBV4-1 to TRBJ1-2, with D possibly being TRBD1 (5 bases). Germline V gene lookup returns CDR1 MGHRA and CDR2 YSYEKL. CDR3 length: 14 residues. V gave up 5 bases and J gave up 0 bases, with 10 bases separating them. Here the CDR3 DNA reads TGCGCCAGCAGCGGGACCCGAGCTAACTATGGCTACACCTTC. Its protein product is CASSGTRANYGYTF.

This chain connects TRBV11-2 to TRBJ1-1; D unclear. Trimming left V 2 bases short and J 7 bases short, with 11 bases between. The CDR3 sequence is 13 residues long. Germline V gives CDR1 SGHAT, CDR2 FQNNGV. CDR3 sequence: CASSLTMWLEAFF. Here the CDR3 DNA reads TGTGCCAGCAGCTTAACGATGTGGCTTGAAGCTTTCTTT.

V is TRBV4-1 and J is TRBJ1-5, with D uncertain. This CDR3 has 15 residues. The germline V and J ends were trimmed by 1 base and 1 base, with 8 bases remaining between them. The germline V gene has CDR1 MGHRA and CDR2 YSYEKL. CDR3 sequence reads: CASSQAAKSNQPQHF. CDR3 sequence (DNA): TGCGCCAGCAGCCAAGCCGCTAAAAGCAATCAGCCCCAGCATTTT.

The J gene is TRBJ1-2, the V gene TRBV2; D uncertain. Germline V lookup: CDR1 SNHLY, CDR2 FYNNEI. CDR3 size: 13 residues. V was shortened by 4 bases and J by 7 bases, with 13 bases between the two germline ends. The CDR3 DNA reads as TGTGCCAGCAGTGTCGACACTCGCCGTGGCTACACCTTC. Translating it yields CASSVDTRRGYTF.

The genes are TRBV2 and TRBJ1-1; the D gene is possibly TRBD1 (5 bases). Germline assignment: CDR1 SNHLY and CDR2 FYNNEI. This CDR3 has 14 amino acids. V lost 6 bases and J 4 bases, leaving 15 bases between the germline ends. CDR3 DNA: TGTGCCAGCAGAACACGGGGGGTCTCCACTGAAGCTTTCTTT. As protein: CASRTRGVSTEAFF.

J is TRBJ1-5 and V is TRBV5-5; tentatively, D is TRBD1 (5 bases). The V end was cut by 5 bases, the J end by 4 bases, with 10 bases between. The CDR3 has 13 residues. The V gene's germline CDR1 is SGHKS and CDR2 YYEKEE (reference sequence). CDR3 in DNA: TGTGCCAGCAGTGGGGGACCTAATCAGCCCCAGCATTTT. Its translation: CASSGGPNQPQHF.

The rearrangement uses TRBV27 and TRBJ1-4, with a possible D match to TRBD1 (5 bases). This CDR3 is 16 amino acids long. V lost 1 base and J lost 3, with 12 bases in between. Germline CDR1 MNHEY, CDR2 SMNVEV (reference sequence). The CDR3 loop reads CASSLLRGVPNEKLFF. The CDR3 nucleotides are TGTGCCAGCAGTTTATTAAGAGGGGTGCCTAATGAAAAACTGTTTTTT.

The CDR3 here is CASSYSLGNTGELFF. The CDR3 DNA sequence: TGTGCCAGCAGTTACTCGCTAGGGAACACCGGGGAGCTGTTTTTT. V and J are TRBV6-5 and TRBJ2-2; D remains unclear. CDR1 and CDR2 from the germline V gene are MNHEY and SVGAGI. V lost 0 bases, J lost 1 base, and 6 bases lay in between. The CDR3 loop spans 15 amino acids.